This T cell receptor (beta chain) was sequenced for a study of T cell changes during pregnancy in multiple sclerosis. Germline values: CDR1 SGHRS, CDR2 YFSETQ. The V gene end was trimmed by 0 bases and the J gene end by 0 bases; junction bases not matched to a gene: 2. The length of the CDR3 is 15 residues. Sequencing used immunoSEQ multiplex PCR; TCRdb keeps in-frame clones, though not all of them. The table shows about 40,000 clones, with roughly 90% occurring only once. The sequenced sample was peripheral blood, obtained in the second trimester of pregnancy. The chain joins TRBV5-1 to TRBJ1-1; 7 bases align to TRBD1. This TCR was sampled from a female donor in good health, enrolled as a control in a pregnancy study. The CDR3 sequence: CASSLVTGMNTEAFF. CDR3 DNA sequence: TGCGCCAGCAGCTTGGTGACAGGGATGAACACTGAAGCTTTCTTT.